This entry concerns a single T cell receptor beta chain. Its antigen is not identified. Libraries were prepared by immunoSEQ multiplex PCR; TCRdb keeps only in-frame clonotypes and omits some of them. The profile shows 1,500,000 or so clones, roughly 98.5% of them singletons. The sample is drawn from a study of shared clonotypes between healthy human individuals. Findings and limits, study-wide: Only blood was sampled, and tissue TCR repertoires likely differ from blood ones.

The sample taken for sequencing was naive CD4+ T cells sorted from blood. The subset here: CD45RA+ positively selected. The receptor was derived from a man aged 25-45 years in good health.

In nucleotides, the CDR3 is TGTGCCAGCAGTTTCGGGAGCAGCATAAACACCATATATTTT. It yields the protein CASSFGSSINTIYF. This chain uses TRBV28 with TRBJ1-3, with D unclear. V lost 3 bases to trimming and J lost 6 bases, with 12 bases between them. The CDR3 length is 14 residues. Germline-derived CDR1 and CDR2 are MDHEN and SYDVKM. Together with reference TRBV28 and TRBJ1-3, the CDR3 gives the full variable domain: DVKVTQSSRYLVKRTGEKVFLECVQDMDHENMFWYRQDPGLGLRLIYFSYDVKMKEKGDIPEGYSVSREKKERFSLILESASTNQTSMYLCASSFGSSINTIYFGEGSWLTVV.